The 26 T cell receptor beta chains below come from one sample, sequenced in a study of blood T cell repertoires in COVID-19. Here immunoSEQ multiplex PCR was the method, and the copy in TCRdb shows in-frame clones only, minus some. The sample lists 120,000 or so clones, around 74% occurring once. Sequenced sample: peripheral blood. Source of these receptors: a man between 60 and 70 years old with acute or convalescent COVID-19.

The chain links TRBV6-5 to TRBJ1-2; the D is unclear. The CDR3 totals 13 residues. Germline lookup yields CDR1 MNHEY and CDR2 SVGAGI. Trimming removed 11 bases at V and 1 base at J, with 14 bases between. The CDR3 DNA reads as TGTGCCGGGCGCCTCGACATTAACTATGGCTACACCTTC. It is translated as CAGRLDINYGYTF.

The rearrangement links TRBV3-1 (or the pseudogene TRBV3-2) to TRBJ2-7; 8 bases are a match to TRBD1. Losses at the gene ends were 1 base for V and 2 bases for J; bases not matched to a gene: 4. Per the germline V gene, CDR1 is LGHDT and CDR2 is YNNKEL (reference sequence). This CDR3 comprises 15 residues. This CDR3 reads CASSQGGTGAYEQYF. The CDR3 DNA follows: TGTGCCAGCAGCCAAGGTGGGACAGGCGCCTACGAGCAGTACTTC.

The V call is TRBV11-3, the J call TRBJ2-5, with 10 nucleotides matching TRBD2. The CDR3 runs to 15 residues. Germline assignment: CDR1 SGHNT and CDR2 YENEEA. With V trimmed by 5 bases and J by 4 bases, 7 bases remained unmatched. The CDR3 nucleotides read TGTGCCAGCAGCCCCATGGGACTAGCGTTAGAGACCCAGTACTTC. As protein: CASSPMGLALETQYF.

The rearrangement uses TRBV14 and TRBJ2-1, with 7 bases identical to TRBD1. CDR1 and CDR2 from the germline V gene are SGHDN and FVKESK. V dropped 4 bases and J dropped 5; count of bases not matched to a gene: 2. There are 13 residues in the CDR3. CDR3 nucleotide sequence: TGTGCCAGCAGCCGAGGGACAGACAATGAGCAGTTCTTC. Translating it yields CASSRGTDNEQFF.

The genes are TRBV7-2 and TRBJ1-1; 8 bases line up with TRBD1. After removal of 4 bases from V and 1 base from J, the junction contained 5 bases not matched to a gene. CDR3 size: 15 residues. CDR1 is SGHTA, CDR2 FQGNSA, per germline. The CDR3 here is CASSSRQGRNTEAFF. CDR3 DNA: TGTGCCAGCAGCTCCCGACAGGGGAGGAACACTGAAGCTTTCTTT.

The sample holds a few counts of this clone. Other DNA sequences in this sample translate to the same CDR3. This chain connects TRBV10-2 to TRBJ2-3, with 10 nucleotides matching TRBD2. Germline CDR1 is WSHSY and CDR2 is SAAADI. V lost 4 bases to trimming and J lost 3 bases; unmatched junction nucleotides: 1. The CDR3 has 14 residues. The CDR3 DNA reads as TGCGCCAGCAGTGGGACTAGCGGAACAGATACGCAGTATTTT. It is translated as CASSGTSGTDTQYF.

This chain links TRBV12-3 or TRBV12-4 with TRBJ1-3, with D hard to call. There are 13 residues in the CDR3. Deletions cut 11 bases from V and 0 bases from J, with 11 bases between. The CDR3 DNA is TGTGCCTTAAGTGCTATCTCTGGAAACACCATATATTTT. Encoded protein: CALSAISGNTIYF.

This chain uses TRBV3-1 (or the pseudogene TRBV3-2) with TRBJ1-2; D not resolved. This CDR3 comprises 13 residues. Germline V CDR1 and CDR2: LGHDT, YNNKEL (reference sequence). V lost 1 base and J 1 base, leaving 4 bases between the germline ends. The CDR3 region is CASSQGVNYGYTF. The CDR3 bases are TGTGCCAGCAGCCAAGGCGTTAACTATGGCTACACCTTC.

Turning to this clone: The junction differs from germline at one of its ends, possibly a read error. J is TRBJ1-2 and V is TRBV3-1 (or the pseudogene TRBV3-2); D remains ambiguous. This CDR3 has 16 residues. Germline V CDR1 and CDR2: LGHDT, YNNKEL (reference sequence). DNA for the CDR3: TGTGCCAGCAGCAAAGAAGGAGCCAGCCTTAACTATGGCTACACCTTC. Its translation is CASSKEGASLNYGYTF.

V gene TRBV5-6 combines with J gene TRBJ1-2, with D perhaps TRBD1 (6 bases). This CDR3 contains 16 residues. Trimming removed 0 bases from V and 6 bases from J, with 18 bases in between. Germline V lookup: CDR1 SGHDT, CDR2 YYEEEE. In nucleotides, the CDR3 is TGTGCCAGCAGCTTGGCCAGGGGCTCTATAGAAGATGGCTACACCTTC. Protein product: CASSLARGSIEDGYTF.

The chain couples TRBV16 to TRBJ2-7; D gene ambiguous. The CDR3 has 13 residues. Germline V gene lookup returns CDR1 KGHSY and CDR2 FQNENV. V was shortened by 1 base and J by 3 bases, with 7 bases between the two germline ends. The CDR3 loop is CASSQYPSYEQYF. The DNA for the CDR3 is TGTGCCAGCAGCCAATACCCCAGCTACGAGCAGTACTTC.

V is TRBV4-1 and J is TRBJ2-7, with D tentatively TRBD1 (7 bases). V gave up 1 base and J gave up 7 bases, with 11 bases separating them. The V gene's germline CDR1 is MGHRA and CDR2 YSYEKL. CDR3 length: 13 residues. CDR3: CASSQAGGREQYF. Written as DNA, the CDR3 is TGCGCCAGCAGCCAAGCAGGGGGGCGGGAGCAGTACTTC.

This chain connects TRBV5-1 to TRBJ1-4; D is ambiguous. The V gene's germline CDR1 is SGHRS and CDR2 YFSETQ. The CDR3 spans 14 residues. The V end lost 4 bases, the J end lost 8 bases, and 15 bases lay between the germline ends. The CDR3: CASSPGRDYEKLFF. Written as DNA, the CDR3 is TGCGCCAGCAGCCCCGGTCGCGACTACGAAAAACTGTTTTTT.

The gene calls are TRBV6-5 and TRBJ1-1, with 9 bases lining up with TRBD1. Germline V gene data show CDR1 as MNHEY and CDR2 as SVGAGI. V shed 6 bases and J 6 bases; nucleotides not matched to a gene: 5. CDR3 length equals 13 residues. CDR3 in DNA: TGTGCCAGCAGACAACGGACAGGGGCTGAAGCTTTCTTT. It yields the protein CASRQRTGAEAFF.

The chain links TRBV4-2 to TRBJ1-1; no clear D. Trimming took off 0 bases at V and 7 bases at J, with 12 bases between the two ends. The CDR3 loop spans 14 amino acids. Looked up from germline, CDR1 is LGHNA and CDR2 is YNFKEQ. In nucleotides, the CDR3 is TGTGCCAGCAGCCAAGAAAAGGAGTTGGGTGAAGCTTTCTTT. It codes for CASSQEKELGEAFF.

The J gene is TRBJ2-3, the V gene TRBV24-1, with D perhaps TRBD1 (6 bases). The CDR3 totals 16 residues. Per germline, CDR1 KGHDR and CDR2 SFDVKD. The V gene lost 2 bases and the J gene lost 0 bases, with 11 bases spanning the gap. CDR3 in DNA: TGTGCCACCAGTGATTCGAGACAGGCAAGCACAGATACGCAGTATTTT. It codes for CATSDSRQASTDTQYF.

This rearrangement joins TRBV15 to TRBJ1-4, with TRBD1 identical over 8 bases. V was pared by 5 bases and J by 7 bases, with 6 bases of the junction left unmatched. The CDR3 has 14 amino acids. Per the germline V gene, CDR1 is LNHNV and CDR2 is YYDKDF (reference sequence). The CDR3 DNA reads TGTGCCACCAGCTCCGGGACAGGAGGTGAAAAACTGTTTTTT. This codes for CATSSGTGGEKLFF.

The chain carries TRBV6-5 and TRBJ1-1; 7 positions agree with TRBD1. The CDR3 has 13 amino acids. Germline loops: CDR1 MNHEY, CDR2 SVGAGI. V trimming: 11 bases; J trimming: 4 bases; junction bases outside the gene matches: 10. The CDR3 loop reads CASRTAGGTEAFF. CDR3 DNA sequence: TGTGCCTCTCGAACGGCAGGGGGCACTGAAGCTTTCTTT.

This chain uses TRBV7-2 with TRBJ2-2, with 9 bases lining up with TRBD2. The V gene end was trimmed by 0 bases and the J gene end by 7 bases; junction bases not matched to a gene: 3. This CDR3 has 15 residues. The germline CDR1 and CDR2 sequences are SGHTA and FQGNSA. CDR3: CASSLASGSFGELFF. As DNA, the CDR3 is TGTGCCAGCAGCTTAGCTAGCGGGAGCTTCGGGGAGCTGTTTTTT.

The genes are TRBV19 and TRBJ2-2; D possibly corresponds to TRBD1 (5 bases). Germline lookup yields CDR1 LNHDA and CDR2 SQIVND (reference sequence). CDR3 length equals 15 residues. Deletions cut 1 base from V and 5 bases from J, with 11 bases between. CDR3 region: CASSIVDRGTGELFF. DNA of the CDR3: TGTGCCAGTAGTATAGTCGATAGGGGTACCGGGGAGCTGTTTTTT. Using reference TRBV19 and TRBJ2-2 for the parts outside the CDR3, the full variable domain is DGGITQSPKYLFRKEGQNVTLSCEQNLNHDAMYWYRQDPGQGLRLIYYSQIVNDFQKGDIAEGYSVSREKKESFPLTVTSAQKNPTAFYLCASSIVDRGTGELFFGEGSRLTVL.

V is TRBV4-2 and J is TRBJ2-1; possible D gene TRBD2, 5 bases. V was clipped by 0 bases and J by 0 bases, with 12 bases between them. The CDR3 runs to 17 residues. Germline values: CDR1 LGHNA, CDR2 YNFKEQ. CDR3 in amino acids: CASSQDLEVPSYNEQFF. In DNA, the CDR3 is TGTGCCAGCAGCCAAGATCTGGAGGTCCCCTCCTACAATGAGCAGTTCTTC.

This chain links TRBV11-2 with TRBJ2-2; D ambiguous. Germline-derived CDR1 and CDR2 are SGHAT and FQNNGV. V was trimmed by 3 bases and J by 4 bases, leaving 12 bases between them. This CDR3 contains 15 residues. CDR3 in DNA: TGTGCCAGCAGCTTTACAAGATCCTCCACCGGGGAGCTGTTTTTT. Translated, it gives CASSFTRSSTGELFF.

CDR3 sequence reads: CASSLVAGGRTDTQYF. The CDR3 region has the DNA TGTGCCAGCAGCTTAGTTGCGGGGGGCCGCACAGATACGCAGTATTTT. This chain connects TRBV7-6 to TRBJ2-3; 8 bases line up with TRBD2. The CDR3 runs to 16 residues. CDR1 is SGHVS and CDR2 is FNYEAQ in the germline V gene. With 1 base clipped from V and 1 base from J, the junction kept 4 bases outside the gene matches.

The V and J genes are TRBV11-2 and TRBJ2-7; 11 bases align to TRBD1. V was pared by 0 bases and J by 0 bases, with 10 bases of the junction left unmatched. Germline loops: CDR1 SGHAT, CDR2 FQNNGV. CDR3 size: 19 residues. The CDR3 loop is CASSLDLDRGRTLSYEQYF. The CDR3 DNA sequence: TGTGCCAGCAGCTTAGATTTGGACAGGGGGCGGACCCTCTCCTACGAGCAGTACTTC.

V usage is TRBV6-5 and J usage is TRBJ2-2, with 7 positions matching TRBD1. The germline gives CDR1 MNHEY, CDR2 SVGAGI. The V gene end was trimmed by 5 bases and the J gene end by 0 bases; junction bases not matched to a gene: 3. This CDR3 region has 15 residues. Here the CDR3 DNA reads TGTGCCAGCAGTCCGGGACAGCCGAACACCGGGGAGCTGTTTTTT. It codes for CASSPGQPNTGELFF.

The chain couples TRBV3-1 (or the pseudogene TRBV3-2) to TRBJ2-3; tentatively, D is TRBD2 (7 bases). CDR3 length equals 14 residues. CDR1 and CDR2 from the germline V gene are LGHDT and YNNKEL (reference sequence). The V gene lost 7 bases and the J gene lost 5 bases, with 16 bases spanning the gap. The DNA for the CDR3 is TGTGCCAGCATGGCCCGGGGGGCGCAAGATACGCAGTATTTT. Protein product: CASMARGAQDTQYF.